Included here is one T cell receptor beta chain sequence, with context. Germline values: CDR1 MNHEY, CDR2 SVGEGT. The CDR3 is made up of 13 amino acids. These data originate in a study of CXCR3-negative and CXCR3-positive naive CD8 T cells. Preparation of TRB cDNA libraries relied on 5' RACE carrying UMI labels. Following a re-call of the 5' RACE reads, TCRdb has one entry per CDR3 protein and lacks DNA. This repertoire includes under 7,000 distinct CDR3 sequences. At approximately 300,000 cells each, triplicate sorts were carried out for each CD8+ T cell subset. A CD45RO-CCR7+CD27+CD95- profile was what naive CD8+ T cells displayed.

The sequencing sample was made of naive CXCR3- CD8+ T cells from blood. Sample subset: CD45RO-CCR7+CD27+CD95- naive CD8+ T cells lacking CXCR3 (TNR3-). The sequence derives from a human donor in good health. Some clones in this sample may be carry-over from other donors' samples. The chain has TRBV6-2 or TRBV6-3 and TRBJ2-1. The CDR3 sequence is CASSYQSYNEQFF.